Sequencing of this TCR beta chain was carried out in a study of graft-versus-host responses after intestinal transplantation. Study-wide results and caveats: GvH clones appeared in recipient marrow, some first in ileum or blood.

This CDR3 has 12 residues. Trimming stripped 3 bases from V and 2 bases from J, with 5 bases between. CDR1 and CDR2 (germline): SGHAT, FQNNGV. This clone showed up just a few times. Its antigen is unidentified. Libraries were prepared by immunoSEQ multiplex PCR; TCRdb keeps only in-frame clonotypes and omits some of them. The sample carries roughly 80,000 clones, around 87% recorded once. The V call is TRBV11-2, the J call TRBJ2-7; D not resolved. This clonotype was sampled from a human donor who was the organ donor for an intestinal transplant. The starting material was unstimulated CD8+ T cells sorted from spleen or lymph node cells, obtained before transplant. The CDR3 is CASSFGAYEQYF. CDR3 DNA sequence: TGTGCCAGCAGCTTTGGGGCCTACGAGCAGTACTTC.